The sequence of this T cell receptor (beta chain) was determined in a study of cytomegalovirus exposure and HLA in healthy donors (dated by TCRdb to between 2016 and 2019). For the wider study: According to an earlier analysis of around 600 of the donors, roughly 180 million T cells yielded roughly 100 million unique TCR beta sequences and about 300 Gb of sequence data. Besides the first cohort of 500 to 700 subjects, a separate validation cohort made up of roughly 120 different subjects was used. The study aimed to test whether cataloging public T cell receptors could reveal signatures of past pathogen exposure. In an earlier analysis of roughly 540 of the donors, high-throughput TCR beta sequencing was used to judge whether each TCR beta V gene segment behaved as functional or pseudogenic. The study profiled the T cell repertoires of hundreds of subjects by immunosequencing and related them to cytomegalovirus serostatus. Alongside the repertoire data, information on donor age, sex, ethnicity and CMV serostatus was compiled. The study combined high-throughput TCR immunosequencing, statistical association of individual TCRs with disease status, and machine learning to predict cytomegalovirus infection status. Genome-wide SNP genotypes for about 60% of the roughly 700 donors were used in a later genetic analysis, which treated that subset as a discovery cohort. The later analysis used no new phenotypic data to find candidate immune exposures, relying instead on TCR beta sequences and their occurrence across donors. Of the roughly 430 genotyped donors, about 80% fell in the genetic ancestry cluster associated with self-reported Caucasian donors. Across some 400 genotyped donors of the cohort, an average of approximately 220,000 unique TCR beta nucleotide sequences per donor were sequenced, and roughly 17% of those sequences were non-productive. An early release that covered some 630 HLA-typed donors contained approximately 320 gigabases of sequencing data and tens of millions of unique TCR sequences. Both class I and class II loci were covered by HLA typing, at four-digit resolution. Every discovery cohort repertoire had been produced on one sequencing platform. The number of typed donors differed by locus: about 629-630 for A, B, C, DRB1 and DQB1; 500 to 550 for DQA1; about 600 for DPA1; and about 450 for DPB1. A later analysis re-analyzed previously published TCR beta repertoires from 550 to 700 donors and added high-resolution HLA genotyping to study TCR occurrence patterns. Because of strong linkage in the cohort, roughly five DR-DQ haplotypes were treated as single units for association and clustering. The investigation overall reported the following: The authors suggested that the approach could potentially be generalized to other disease states and immunological phenotypes. Most TCR sequences were seen in very few donors, while some public TCRs were found in many individuals. Presence/absence analyses assumed roughly uniform sequencing depth across donors, an assumption that may not hold. For the cohort, immune exposure information was limited to CMV serostatus. In a later genetic analysis, fewer N-insertions in productive TCRs were reported among donors in an Asian-associated ancestry cluster than the roughly 670-donor mean. In this cohort, only TCR beta chains were sequenced, and detectable features were limited by the absence of alpha or paired-chain data. In vitro tests confirmed that a few of the cytomegalovirus-associated TCR beta chains recognize cytomegalovirus antigens. When HLA alleles, especially DR and DQ, strongly co-occurred, TCR associations were difficult to assign to individual alleles. The sequencing pipeline was judged likely to have produced a cluster of highly shared sequence variants as a technical artifact. In a later analysis, the rate of TCR association differed among HLA loci, with DRB1 alleles having the most associated TCRs and HLA-C alleles having the fewest. In a later analysis, several top co-occurrence clusters were reported to appear linked to parvovirus B19, influenza, CMV and Epstein-Barr virus. Some IMGT-functional V segments, including TRBV6-2 and TRBV6-3, could not be distinguished by the 87-base-pair reads and were therefore excluded. A further reported finding was that TCR beta sequences accurately predicted the HLA-A and HLA-B alleles for most subjects in the first cohort. Because counts were too low, about 15 rarely observed V segments, including chromosome 9 orphons, were left out of the earlier analysis of approximately 500 of the donors. A later analysis found that most CMV-associated TCR beta chains appeared HLA-restricted, with HLA associations seemingly driven largely by CMV exposure. An earlier analysis of approximately 590 of the donors showed that most TCR beta V segments appeared in productive rearrangements either about 87% or about 30% of the time, which broadly matched IMGT annotations. Specific HLA alleles were associated with roughly 16,000 TCR beta sequences at a false discovery rate of 0.05 in a later analysis. Correlated functional status among segregating V segments might be attributable to linkage disequilibrium, but an unknown experimental factor could not be ruled out. V-gene and J-gene trimming of TCR beta chains was associated with a missense DCLRE1C variant in a later genetic analysis, and the association was replicated in an independent cohort. Because some donors lacked HLA typing at each locus, the association tests relied only on the typed subset. Compared with equally common non-associated chains, HLA-associated TCR beta chains in a later analysis were more clonally expanded and had lower generation probabilities. In the study, some 160 TCR beta chains were listed as associated with cytomegalovirus. The classifier was reported to diagnose cytomegalovirus status with high specificity and sensitivity in both the original and validation cohorts.

Concerning this clone itself: What antigen it recognizes has not been identified.

The CDR3 starts with the cysteine, ends with the phenylalanine, and has 16 residues. Only the CDR3 part of the read is kept: 48 bases, read in frame from the first base. CDR1 SGHVS and CDR2 FQNEAQ were looked up in the germline V gene. Deletion took 2 bases off V and 6 bases off J, with a span of 17 bases between the germline ends. The cohort was made up of several hundred healthy bone marrow donors. All cohort members were sampled while nominally healthy, although unrecorded immune exposures were likely present. The donor was CMV seropositive and belonged to the group of 250 to 350 seropositive cohort members. A peripheral blood sample was provided by each donor, and peripheral blood mononuclear cells were used for TCR beta sequencing. The Qiagen DNeasy Blood Extraction Kit was used to extract genomic DNA from the blood cell samples. Receptor libraries were prepared by the immunoSEQ multiplex PCR assay. For the multiplex PCR, a mixture combining 60 forward primers for TCR Vbeta segments and 13 reverse primers for TCR Jbeta segments was used. The CDR3 region of rearranged TCR beta genes was amplified from genomic DNA with a multiplex PCR assay. The Illumina HiSeq System was used to sequence the amplified TCR beta libraries as 87-base-pair reads. In the paper's pipeline: A later analysis counted about 80 million unique TCR beta chains across the 550 to 700 repertoires, and about 10 million of these chains were shared by at least two donors. To remove PCR and sequencing errors, raw reads were error-corrected and collapsed into unique sequences using a nearest-neighbor algorithm that merged closely related sequences. Alignment of CDR3 sequences to IMGT reference sequences was used to assign V, D and J gene segments. For a sequence to be retained, a match of at least six nucleotides was required to both a V gene segment and a J gene segment. A rearrangement counted as productive if the CDR3 had no stop codons and remained in frame with V and J, and every other rearrangement counted as non-productive. Following IMGT convention, CDR3 was defined as the stretch from the second conserved V-encoded cysteine up to the conserved J-encoded phenylalanine. The earlier analysis of about 500 of the donors excluded sequences that lacked an unambiguous match to a single V gene segment. An earlier analysis of just under 600 of the donors called V segments functional above 56.7% productive rearrangements and segregating when the between-donor standard deviation exceeded 5%. To diagnose cytomegalovirus status from the catalog of TCR beta chain sequences, a statistical classification framework was built. A later analysis assigned V and J genes by comparing TCR nucleotide sequences with IMGT/GENE-DB human TR gene sequences. Using the TCRdist pipeline, a later analysis assigned CDR3 sequences along with most-parsimonious VDJ recombination scenarios. In a later analysis, each TCR beta chain was defined by its CDR3 amino acid sequence together with its V-gene family, and reads without a unique V-gene family were excluded. A later analysis removed several hundred highly shared, low-generation-probability nucleotide sequences to deal with suspected cross-contamination and a sequencing artifact. A later analysis calculated a clonal expansion index for each public chain from normalized within-repertoire ranks of inferred template counts. Generation probabilities in a later analysis came from a VDJ recombination model fitted to out-of-frame rearrangements, and those results were checked against IGoR. A later analysis scored TCR-TCR, TCR-HLA and TCR-CMV co-occurrence with hypergeometric tests, applying a repertoire-size bias correction to TCR pairs. To estimate false discovery rates, a later analysis permuted the HLA or CMV assignments 20 times. In a later analysis, co-occurring TCRs were grouped using DBSCAN, and TCRdist sequence similarity was added for clustering within HLA-allele-positive subsets. Co-occurrence clustering excluded repertoires with fewer than 30,000 or more than 120,000 public chains, plus five with anomalous nucleotide sharing. Sourced from immuneACCESS, this table was stored by TCRdb with only in-frame sequences that have V and J called. A share of the clones is absent; for the studies checked, an unresolved V gene accounts for under half, and the remainder has no known explanation. V and J calls and clone size come straight from that table; D and trimming were deduced from the DNA. This sample's clone table shows 30,000 to 35,000 clones. The top ten hold about 1.9% of the sample.

This sequence originates from a woman aged 40 to 50 in good health and CMV-seropositive. Sequencing was done on a sample of PBMCs. The sequence is built from TRBV7-8 and TRBJ1-5; the D gene is perhaps TRBD1, on 5 matching bases. The nucleotides read TGTGCCAGCAGCTTACGTCGCGGTCCGCAGGGTCAGCCCCAGCATTTT. It translates as CASSLRRGPQGQPQHF. With all but the CDR3 taken from the reference TRBV7-8 and TRBJ1-5 genes, the full variable domain is: GAGVSQSPRYKVAKRGQDVALRCDPISGHVSLFWYQQALGQGPEFLTYFQNEAQLDKSGLPSDRFFAERPEGSVSTLKIQRTQQEDSAVYLCASSLRRGPQGQPQHFGDGTRLSIL.